The next 15 T cell receptor beta chains were all read from a single sample in a study of PD-1 blockade in classical Hodgkin lymphoma. This sample's time point: cycle 4 day 1 (C4D1), after five to seven weeks of nivolumab. All patients experienced relapse after autologous stem cell transplantation, and brentuximab vedotin exposure was variable. TCRdb's table, derived via immunoSEQ multiplex PCR, lists solely in-frame clones and lacks some. The data show more than 95,000 clones, roughly 90% seen once. Here the sequenced sample was peripheral blood mononuclear cells (PBMCs), taken before the fourth cycle of nivolumab. The receptors were gathered from a human donor with classical Hodgkin lymphoma.

The rearrangement links TRBV6-5 to TRBJ2-3; D unresolved. Germline V gene sequence: CDR1 MNHEY, CDR2 SVGAGI. Trimming cost V 6 bases and J 5 bases, with 6 bases left between them. The CDR3 contains 11 residues. CDR3 coding DNA: TGTGCCAGCAGCAACCGAGATACGCAGTATTTT. This sequence encodes CASSNRDTQYF.

This chain joins TRBV27 and TRBJ2-1; 10 bases fit TRBD1. Germline V CDR1 and CDR2: MNHEY, SMNVEV (reference sequence). CDR3 length: 16 residues. V was clipped by 6 bases and J by 5 bases; unmatched bases: 10. This chain's CDR3 is CASRRRQGASDNEQFF. The CDR3 nucleotides read TGTGCCAGCAGGCGACGACAGGGGGCGTCGGACAATGAGCAGTTCTTC.

The chain is built from TRBV30 and TRBJ2-4; no definite D call. CDR3 length equals 12 residues. V dropped 3 bases and J dropped 6 bases, with 9 bases sitting between them. Germline V gene lookup returns CDR1 GTSNPN and CDR2 SVGIG (reference sequence). CDR3 sequence: CAWSKSGNIQYF. The CDR3 region has the DNA TGTGCCTGGAGCAAGTCGGGAAACATTCAGTACTTC.

The chain joins TRBV5-4 to TRBJ2-1, with 8 bases matching TRBD1. Germline V CDR1 and CDR2: SGHNT, YYREEE (reference sequence). The CDR3 is 13 amino acids. V was clipped by 0 bases and J by 9 bases; unmatched bases: 2. CDR3 loop: CASSLVGQVEQFF. DNA of the CDR3: TGTGCCAGCAGCTTGGTGGGACAGGTTGAGCAGTTCTTC.

The rearrangement links TRBV2 to TRBJ1-4, with unresolved D. The ends were cut back, 3 bases at V and 5 bases at J, with 10 bases in the middle. CDR3 length: 14 amino acids. CDR1 and CDR2 from the germline V gene are SNHLY and FYNNEI. Here the CDR3 reads CASSEEGLNEKLFF. In nucleotides, the CDR3 is TGTGCCAGCAGTGAGGAGGGCTTAAATGAAAAACTGTTTTTT.

V is TRBV29-1 and J is TRBJ2-7, with D possibly being TRBD2 (6 bases). The V and J ends lost 4 bases and 1 base respectively, with 14 bases between them. The CDR3 runs to 14 residues. CDR1 is SQVTM, CDR2 ANQGSEA, per germline. The CDR3: CSVVGGTVSYEQYF. The CDR3 DNA reads TGCAGCGTTGTCGGCGGGACCGTATCCTACGAGCAGTACTTC.

V and J are TRBV7-9 and TRBJ1-5; D remains ambiguous. Germline loops: CDR1 SEHNR, CDR2 FQNEAQ (reference sequence). V lost 0 bases and J lost 6, with 6 bases in between. This CDR3 has 13 residues. CDR3 in amino acids: CASSLASGQPQHF. In nucleotides, the CDR3 is TGTGCCAGCAGCTTAGCATCGGGTCAGCCCCAGCATTTT. The variable domain in full, with the rest retrieved from reference TRBV7-9 and TRBJ1-5, is DTGVSQNPRHKITKRGQNVTFRCDPISEHNRLYWYRQTLGQGPEFLTYFQNEAQLEKSRLLSDRFSAERPKGSFSTLEIQRTEQGDSAMYLCASSLASGQPQHFGDGTRLSIL.

The genes are TRBV5-1 and TRBJ2-1; maybe TRBD2 (5 bases). Looked up from germline, CDR1 is SGHRS and CDR2 is YFSETQ. The V end lost 6 bases, the J end lost 5 bases, and 18 bases lay between the germline ends. CDR3 length equals 15 residues. CDR3 in DNA: TGCGCCAGCAACCAAAACTCGGGAAGCCACAATGAGCAGTTCTTC. Its protein is CASNQNSGSHNEQFF.

The genes are TRBV6-1 and TRBJ1-1; D may be TRBD1 (5 bases). CDR1 and CDR2 from the germline V gene are MNHNS and SASEGT. This CDR3 contains 15 residues. V was pared by 2 bases and J by 5 bases, with 15 bases between. The CDR3 reads CASSESLDIGTEAFF. DNA of the CDR3: TGTGCCAGCAGTGAATCTCTGGACATAGGGACTGAAGCTTTCTTT.

The chain carries TRBV5-1 and TRBJ2-6; perhaps TRBD2 as D (5 bases). The germline CDR1 and CDR2 sequences are SGHRS and YFSETQ. The CDR3 covers 16 residues. The V end lost 6 bases, the J end lost 0 bases, and 13 bases lay between the germline ends. This CDR3 reads CASKTGIVSGANVLTF. For the CDR3, the DNA is TGCGCCAGCAAAACCGGGATCGTCTCTGGGGCCAACGTCCTGACTTTC.

The chain combines TRBV28 with TRBJ2-2; D is possibly TRBD1 (7 bases). This CDR3 has 14 residues. Germline values: CDR1 MDHEN, CDR2 SYDVKM. V lost 5 bases to trimming and J lost 9 bases, with 16 bases between them. The CDR3 DNA sequence: TGTGCCAGCAGTACCCCAGGGGGGAACCGGGAGCTGTTTTTT. The encoded protein is CASSTPGGNRELFF.

DNA for the CDR3: TGCAGTGCCCATTACCGGAACGAGCAGTACTTC. It specifies CSAHYRNEQYF. This sequence joins TRBV20-1 and TRBJ2-7; D remains unclear. Germline-derived CDR1 and CDR2 are DFQATT and SNEGSKA (reference sequence). V lost 6 bases and J 5 bases, leaving 11 bases between the germline ends. CDR3 length equals 11 residues.

This chain connects TRBV27 to TRBJ1-5, with D possibly being TRBD1 (5 bases). CDR1 is MNHEY and CDR2 is SMNVEV in the germline V gene (reference sequence). The CDR3 loop spans 15 amino acids. Trimming removed 1 base at V and 7 bases at J, with 14 bases between. The CDR3 here is CASSLFLGSGQPQHF. DNA of the CDR3: TGTGCCAGCAGTTTATTTCTGGGGTCAGGGCAGCCCCAGCATTTT.

This sequence joins TRBV28 and TRBJ2-7; 8 nucleotides agree with TRBD1. CDR1 and CDR2 from the germline V gene are MDHEN and SYDVKM. V shed 6 bases, J shed 3 bases, and the junction held 7 bases outside the gene matches. This CDR3 spans 14 amino acids. The CDR3 DNA is TGTGCCAGCAGGGTGGCAGGGGGCAACTACGAGCAGTACTTC. This encodes CASRVAGGNYEQYF. Supplemented by reference TRBV28 and TRBJ2-7, the full variable domain reads DVKVTQSSRYLVKRTGEKVFLECVQDMDHENMFWYRQDPGLGLRLIYFSYDVKMKEKGDIPEGYSVSREKKERFSLILESASTNQTSMYLCASRVAGGNYEQYFGPGTRLTVT.

The V call is TRBV7-6, the J call TRBJ1-4; TRBD1 might be the D (6 bases). The V end was cut by 5 bases, the J end by 13 bases, with 26 bases between. The CDR3 loop spans 16 amino acids. CDR1 SGHVS and CDR2 FNYEAQ come from the germline V gene. In DNA, the CDR3 is TGTGCCAGCAGCCATTTGCCGGCAGGGGCCTCCCAGGGACTGTTTTTT. It specifies CASSHLPAGASQGLFF.